Listed below are T cell receptor beta chains from one sample, sequenced in a study of CD8+CD57+ T cells in acquired aplastic anemia. TCRdb re-analysed the reads in MiXCR, keeping a single row per CDR3 protein. This table has about 95,000 distinct CDR3 sequences, around 62% appearing once. The sample consisted of sorted CD4+, CD8+, or CD8+CD57+ T cells (not recorded which) from PBMCs. These TCRs come from a human donor with aplastic anemia. The CDR3 runs from the conserved cysteine through the conserved F or W. A D gene is named only where the DNA matches it firmly. Clone size appears in some rows only: once, few, many, or a class for an expanded clone.

V gene	J gene	clone size	D gene	CDR3 DNA	CDR3 protein
TRBV29-1	TRBJ2-5	.	TRBD1	TGCAGCGCCCTGCCTAGGGACAGGGCCCGAGAGACCCAGTACTTC	CSALPRDRARETQYF
TRBV2	TRBJ2-5	few	.	TGTGCCAGCAGCCCCAGTGGGGTGAGGGAGACTCAGTACTTC	CASSPSGVRETQYF
TRBV19	TRBJ1-2	.	.	TGTGCCAGTAGTTTCACGGGGGCGGAAGGCTACACCTTC	CASSFTGAEGYTF
TRBV7-9	TRBJ1-2	.	.	TGTGCCAGCAGCAACCCCGGACAGTCTGGCTACACCTTC	CASSNPGQSGYTF
TRBV2	TRBJ1-1	.	TRBD1	TGTGCCAGCAGTGAAGGAAGGGGGCCAGGGCTGAAGGATTTCTTT	CASSEGRGPGLKDFF
TRBV12-3/TRBV12-4	TRBJ2-1	.	.	TGTGCCAGTAGGGTTCTAAGCTCCTACAATGAGCAGTTCTTC	CASRVLSSYNEQFF
TRBV2	TRBJ2-1	.	.	TGTGCCAGCAGTGATACCTGCTCCTACAATGAGCAGTTCTTC	CASSDTCSYNEQFF
TRBV20-1	TRBJ2-7	few	TRBD2	TGCAGTGCTGAAAAGGGGACTAGCGGGAGGGGTGAGCAGTACTTC	CSAEKGTSGRGEQYF
TRBV20-1	TRBJ2-3	.	.	TGCAGTGCTACCTTTACAGGTCTCGGAGATACGCAGTATTTT	CSATFTGLGDTQYF
TRBV29-1	TRBJ1-2	.	TRBD1	TGCAGCGTTGGACAGGGTCGGTATGGCTACACCTTC	CSVGQGRYGYTF